This T cell receptor beta chain was retrieved from a study of T cell responses to AZD1222 COVID-19 vaccine. Study at large: It was second doses at about 4 or about 12 weeks that were pooled. Overall study findings and caveats: Nearly half of spike-specific TCRs reportedly target unmutated variant regions.

Clones were sequenced by immunoSEQ multiplex PCR, and TCRdb holds only the in-frame ones, with some missing. The sample records about 120,000 clones, 85% to 90% being singletons. Concerning this clone: Its specificity is not known.

This specimen was peripheral blood, taken on day 0 of AZD1222 vaccination. The TCR was taken from an adult in good health.

The CDR3 DNA is TGTGCCAGCAGACGTGGACAGGGGCAAAATCAGCCCCAGCATTTT. This translates into CASRRGQGQNQPQHF. The chain combines TRBV6-5 with TRBJ1-5; TRBD1 matches at 9 bases. The trim removed 6 bases at V and 4 bases at J, leaving 7 bases unmatched. The CDR3 extends over 15 amino acids. Germline CDR1 is MNHEY and CDR2 is SVGAGI.